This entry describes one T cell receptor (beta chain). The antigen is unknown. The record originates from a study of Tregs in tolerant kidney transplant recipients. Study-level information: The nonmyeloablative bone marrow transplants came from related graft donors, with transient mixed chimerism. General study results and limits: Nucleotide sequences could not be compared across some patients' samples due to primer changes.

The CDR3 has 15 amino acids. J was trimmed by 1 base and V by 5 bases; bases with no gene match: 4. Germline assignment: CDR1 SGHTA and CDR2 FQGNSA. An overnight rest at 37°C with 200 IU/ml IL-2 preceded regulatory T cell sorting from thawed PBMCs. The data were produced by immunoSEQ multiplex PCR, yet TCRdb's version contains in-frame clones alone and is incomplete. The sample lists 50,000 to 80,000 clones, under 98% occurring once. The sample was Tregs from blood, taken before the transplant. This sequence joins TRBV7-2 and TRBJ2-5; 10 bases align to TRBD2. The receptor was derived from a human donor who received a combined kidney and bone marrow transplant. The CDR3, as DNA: TGTGCCAGCAGCGGTAGCGGGGGGCTCCAAGAGACCCAGTACTTC. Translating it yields CASSGSGGLQETQYF.